These 13 T cell receptor beta chains share one sample of origin, sequenced in a study of T cells after yellow fever vaccination. Via MiXCR, TCRdb re-called the 5' RACE reads, giving one row per CDR3 protein. The sample holds approximately 160,000 distinct CDR3 sequences; approximately 9.9% are singletons and the top ten take 35% to 40%. Here the sequenced sample was CD8+ T cells sorted from PBMCs, taken 45 days after the yellow fever booster vaccination. The receptors originated from a man aged 18 to 30 who received the YFV17D yellow fever vaccine.

The chain joins TRBV7-8 to TRBJ1-2; possible D gene TRBD1, 6 bases. The CDR3 spans 18 residues. Trimming removed 0 bases at V and 3 bases at J, with 20 bases between. Per germline, CDR1 SGHVS and CDR2 FQNEAQ. CDR3 protein: CASSLARGDTKGDYGYTF. As DNA, the CDR3 is TGTGCCAGCAGCTTAGCGCGCGGGGACACCAAAGGGGACTATGGCTACACCTTC.

The chain recombines TRBV2 with TRBJ1-6; D is unresolved. Germline V gives CDR1 SNHLY, CDR2 FYNNEI. The CDR3 is 15 amino acids. With 8 bases removed from V and 3 bases from J, the gap between germline ends came to 14 bases. This chain's CDR3 is CASLRKENYNSPLHF. The CDR3 bases are TGTGCCAGCTTGAGGAAGGAAAACTATAATTCACCCCTCCACTTT.

This clonotype appeared a few times. The chain recombines TRBV4-1 with TRBJ2-7, with a possible D match to TRBD2 (5 bases). V was clipped by 1 base and J by 5 bases, with 12 bases between them. The CDR3 loop spans 14 amino acids. Germline V lookup: CDR1 MGHRA, CDR2 YSYEKL. The CDR3 nucleotides read TGCGCCAGCAGCCAAGGATTCGGGATCCACGAGCAGTACGTC. Its translation: CASSQGFGIHEQYV.

There are many counts of this clonotype. The chain couples TRBV23-1 to TRBJ2-1; 8 nucleotides agree with TRBD1. TRBV23-1 is sorted into the ORF group, with uncertain function. V was clipped by 6 bases and J by 6 bases; unmatched bases: 7. The CDR3 extends over 14 amino acids. The CDR3 region has the DNA TGCGCCAGCAGAAACACAGGACAGGGCAATGAGCAGTTCTTC. Translation: CASRNTGQGNEQFF.

The rearrangement joins TRBV7-3 to TRBJ2-5, with D tentatively TRBD2 (7 bases). The CDR3 extends over 14 amino acids. V was clipped by 0 bases and J by 5 bases, with 10 bases between them. Germline CDR1 is SGHTA and CDR2 is FQGTGA. The CDR3 sequence is CASSLTGGPETQYF. DNA of the CDR3: TGTGCCAGCAGCTTAACGGGGGGGCCCGAGACCCAGTACTTC.

This clonotype has a count of ten or more. The chain recombines TRBV20-1 with TRBJ1-6; the D gene is possibly TRBD1 (5 bases). Germline assignment: CDR1 DFQATT and CDR2 SNEGSKA (reference sequence). The ends were cut back, 4 bases at V and 9 bases at J, with 16 bases in the middle. The CDR3 consists of 14 residues. The DNA for the CDR3 is TGCAGTGCTAAAACCGGGACCGAGGGTTCACCCCTCCACTTT. Translating it yields CSAKTGTEGSPLHF.

This clonotype has ten or more counts. The chain couples TRBV7-2 to TRBJ2-7; 7 bases line up with TRBD2. The junction had 5 bases not matched to a gene; V was cut back by 3 bases and J by 3 bases. Germline V gene lookup returns CDR1 SGHTA and CDR2 FQGNSA. The CDR3 has 14 residues. The CDR3 loop is CASSFSSGYYEQYV. CDR3 sequence (DNA): TGTGCCAGCAGCTTTAGTAGCGGGTACTACGAGCAGTACGTC.

This clonotype was detected many times. V and J are TRBV4-1 and TRBJ2-5, with TRBD2 matching over 10 bases. The trim removed 4 bases at V and 2 bases at J, leaving 4 bases unmatched. The CDR3 runs to 15 residues. CDR1 is MGHRA and CDR2 is YSYEKL in the germline V gene. The CDR3 here is CASSPGLAVQETQYF. The CDR3 nucleotides are TGCGCCAGCAGCCCCGGACTAGCGGTACAAGAGACCCAGTACTTC.

The chain has TRBV6-2 or TRBV6-3 and TRBJ2-3, with 10 bases fitting TRBD1. V shed 6 bases, J shed 1 base, and the junction held 10 bases outside the gene matches. The CDR3 spans 17 residues. Germline V CDR1 and CDR2: MNHEY, SVGEGT. The CDR3 sequence: CASRRLRQGAGTDTQYF. The CDR3 coding sequence is TGTGCCAGCAGACGCCTAAGACAGGGGGCAGGCACAGATACGCAGTATTTT.

Here the CDR3 reads CASSEGTPRMDTQYF. CDR3 coding DNA: TGCGCCAGCAGCGAGGGGACCCCACGGATGGATACGCAGTATTTT. V and J are TRBV5-1 and TRBJ2-3; D possibly uses TRBD1 or TRBD2 (5 bases each). The germline gives CDR1 SGHRS, CDR2 YFSETQ. V was clipped by 4 bases and J by 6 bases, with 18 bases between them. This CDR3 has 15 amino acids.

The sample holds many counts of this clonotype. The gene calls are TRBV4-3 and TRBJ1-6; tentatively, D is TRBD1 (5 bases). The CDR3 is 13 amino acids. Looked up from germline, CDR1 is LGHNA and CDR2 is YSLEER. V shed 5 bases and J shed 10 bases, with 12 bases lying between them. The CDR3 DNA reads as TGCGCCAGCAGCGCATCCTGGGGGTCACCCCTCCACTTT. It is translated as CASSASWGSPLHF.

The chain uses TRBV24-1 and TRBJ2-2, with TRBD1 as a possible D gene (5 bases). Germline V lookup: CDR1 KGHDR, CDR2 SFDVKD. Trimming pared 8 bases from V and 0 bases from J, leaving 9 bases between. The CDR3 is 14 residues long. CDR3 DNA: TGTGCCACCATGACAGCTACGAACACCGGGGAGCTGTTTTTT. Protein sequence: CATMTATNTGELFF.

CDR3 coding DNA: TGTGCCACCGGGGACAAGGGGTACTACGAGCAGTACTTC. Translated: CATGDKGYYEQYF. The V gene is TRBV10-3, the J gene TRBJ2-7; possibly TRBD1 for D (6 bases). V was cut by 10 bases and J by 3 bases, with 16 bases left in between. Germline values: CDR1 ENHRY, CDR2 SYGVKD. CDR3 length equals 13 residues.